This record covers a single T cell receptor beta chain. This specimen comes from a study of PD-L1 blockade in urothelial cancer. Whole-study context: Beginning in about 2014, patients received atezolizumab, given as 1,200 mg intravenously every 3 weeks. There were a median of approximately 130,000 T cells in blood samples. Blood underwent analysis 3 weeks (second dose) and 6 weeks after treatment began.

Peripheral blood mononuclear cells were collected from every patient before and during treatment, yielding between 1 and 8 samples per patient. Clones were sequenced by immunoSEQ multiplex PCR, and TCRdb holds only the in-frame ones, with some missing. This table holds under 100,000 clones, about four fifths found once. This CDR3 has 15 amino acids. CDR1 is SGHVS, CDR2 FQNEAQ, per germline. The input for sequencing was PBMCs, taken around atezolizumab (anti-PD-L1) treatment. The V gene is TRBV7-8, the J gene TRBJ2-3; the match to TRBD2 covers 8 bases. The clonotype was recovered from a man between 65 and 85 years old with urothelial cancer. Here the CDR3 reads CAIGGGSSGTDTQYF. The CDR3 DNA reads TGTGCTATAGGCGGGGGGTCCTCCGGCACAGATACGCAGTATTTT.